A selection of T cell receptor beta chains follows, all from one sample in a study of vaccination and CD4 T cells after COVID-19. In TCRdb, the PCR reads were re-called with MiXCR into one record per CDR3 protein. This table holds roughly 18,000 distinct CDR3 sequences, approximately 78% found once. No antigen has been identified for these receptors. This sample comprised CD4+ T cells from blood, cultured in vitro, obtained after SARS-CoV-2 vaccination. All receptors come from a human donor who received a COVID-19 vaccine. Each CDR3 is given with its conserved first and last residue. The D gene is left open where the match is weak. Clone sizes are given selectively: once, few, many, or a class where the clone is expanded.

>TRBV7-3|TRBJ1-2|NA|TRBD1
CASSLRQGSGNYGYTF
TGTGCCAGCAGCTTGAGACAGGGTTCTGGAAACTATGGCTACACCTTC
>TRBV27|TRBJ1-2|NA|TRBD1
CASSPNRGFYGYTF
TGTGCCAGCAGCCCTAACAGGGGGTTCTATGGCTACACCTTC
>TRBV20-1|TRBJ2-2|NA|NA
CSAGAGGNTGELFF
TGCAGTGCAGGGGCCGGTGGGAACACCGGGGAGCTGTTTTTT
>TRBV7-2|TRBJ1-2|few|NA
CASSGVGTANYGYTF
TGTGCCAGCAGCGGTGTGGGGACTGCTAACTATGGCTACACCTTC
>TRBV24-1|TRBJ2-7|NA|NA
CATSDWGSGEQYF
TGTGCCACCAGTGATTGGGGCTCGGGTGAGCAGTACTTC
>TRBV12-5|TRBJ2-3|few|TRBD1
CASGQGAIQTDTQYF
TGTGCTAGTGGCCAGGGGGCTATTCAAACAGATACGCAGTATTTT
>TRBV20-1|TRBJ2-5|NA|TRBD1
CSAHNSGGGETQYF
TGCAGTGCGCACAATTCAGGGGGCGGTGAGACCCAGTACTTC
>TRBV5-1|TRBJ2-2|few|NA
CASTPDPHVGGELFF
TGCGCCAGCACCCCGGACCCCCACGTCGGCGGGGAGCTGTTTTTT
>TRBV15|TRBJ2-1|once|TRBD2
CATSRELAGGYNEQFF
TGTGCCACCAGCAGAGAGCTAGCGGGGGGCTACAATGAGCAGTTCTTC
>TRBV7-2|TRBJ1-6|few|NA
CASSSGFNSPLHF
TGTGCCAGCAGCTCGGGATTTAATTCACCCCTCCACTTT
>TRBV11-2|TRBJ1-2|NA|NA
CASSFPGPRGGYTF
TGTGCCAGCAGCTTTCCGGGACCACGGGGTGGCTACACCTTC
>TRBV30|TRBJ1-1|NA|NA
CAWKSQAYTEAFF
TGTGCCTGGAAGTCACAGGCCTACACTGAAGCTTTCTTT
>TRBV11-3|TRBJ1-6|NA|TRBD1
CASSRSKGQGKSPLHF
TGTGCCAGCAGCCGTTCTAAGGGACAGGGGAAATCACCCCTCCACTTT
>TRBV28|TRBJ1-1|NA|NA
CASKQGRQFMRAFF
TGTGCCAGCAAGCAGGGCCGTCAATTTATGCGAGCTTTCTTT
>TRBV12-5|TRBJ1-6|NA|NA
CASSLVRQNFSPLHF
TGTGCCAGCAGTTTGGTGAGACAGAATTTTTCACCCCTCCACTTT
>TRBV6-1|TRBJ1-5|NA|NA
CASSGGGAPNQPQHF
TGTGCCAGCAGTGGGGGGGGGGCGCCGAATCAGCCCCAGCATTTT
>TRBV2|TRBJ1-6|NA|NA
CASRGWGTSNSPLHF
TGTGCCAGCAGGGGGTGGGGAACCTCTAATTCACCCCTCCACTTT
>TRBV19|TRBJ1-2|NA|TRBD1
CASSPGQGVGGYTF
TGTGCCAGTTCTCCGGGACAGGGGGTCGGAGGCTACACCTTC
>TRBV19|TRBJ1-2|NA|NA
CASSIQDLGGYTF
TGTGCCAGTAGTATCCAGGATTTGGGGGGCTACACCTTC
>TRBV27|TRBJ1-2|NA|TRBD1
CASSTTGFEGYTF
TGTGCCAGCAGTACGACAGGGTTTGAAGGCTACACCTTC
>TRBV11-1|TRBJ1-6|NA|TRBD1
CASSLAPGQNNSPLHF
TGTGCCAGCAGCTTAGCACCGGGACAGAACAATTCACCCCTCCACTTT
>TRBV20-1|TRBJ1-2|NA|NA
CSAHRTGFNYGYTF
TGCAGCGCACATCGGACCGGTTTTAACTATGGCTACACCTTC
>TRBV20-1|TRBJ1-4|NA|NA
CSARGSGTPAGNEKLFF
TGCAGTGCTAGAGGTAGCGGGACACCCGCCGGTAATGAAAAACTGTTTTTT
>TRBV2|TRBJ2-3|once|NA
CASLNRDTYTQYF
TGTGCCAGTCTAAACCGGGACACCTATACGCAGTATTTT
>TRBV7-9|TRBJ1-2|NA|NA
CASSLALATGRHGYTF
TGTGCCAGCAGCTTAGCGCTGGCAACCGGTAGGCATGGCTACACCTTC
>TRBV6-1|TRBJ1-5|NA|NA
CASSDGNYNQPQHF
TGTGCCAGCAGCGACGGGAATTACAATCAGCCCCAGCATTTT
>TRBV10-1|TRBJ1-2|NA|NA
CASSESRGSYGYTF
TGCGCCAGCAGTGAGTCGAGGGGCAGCTATGGCTACACCTTC
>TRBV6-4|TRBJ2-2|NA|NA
CATSLQGAGELFF
TGTGCCACCAGCCTTCAGGGTGCCGGGGAGCTGTTTTTT
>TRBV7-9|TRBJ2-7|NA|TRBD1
CASSRGAQGAKEQYF
TGTGCCAGCAGCCGAGGCGCGCAGGGGGCCAAGGAGCAGTACTTC
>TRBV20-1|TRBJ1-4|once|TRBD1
CSAKDRAKEKLFF
TGCAGTGCTAAGGACAGGGCTAAAGAAAAACTGTTTTTT
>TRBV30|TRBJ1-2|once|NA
CACTRGGYGYTF
TGTGCCTGTACAAGGGGCGGCTATGGCTACACCTTC
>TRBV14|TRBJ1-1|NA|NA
CASNLGGTMNTEAFF
TGTGCCAGCAACTTAGGCGGAACCATGAACACTGAAGCTTTCTTT
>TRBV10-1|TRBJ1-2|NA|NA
CASSPRRTDGYTF
TGCGCCAGCAGTCCGCGACGGACAGATGGCTACACCTTC
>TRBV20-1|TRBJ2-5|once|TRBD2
CSLLSGGAGETQYF
TGCAGCTTACTTAGCGGGGGGGCCGGAGAGACCCAGTACTTC
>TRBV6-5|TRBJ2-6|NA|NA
CASSYSGGPGANVLTF
TGTGCCAGCAGTTACTCGGGCGGACCTGGGGCCAACGTCCTGACTTTC
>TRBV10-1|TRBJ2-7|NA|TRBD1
CASSIGRGYEQYF
TGCGCCAGCAGTATCGGCAGGGGGTACGAGCAGTACTTC
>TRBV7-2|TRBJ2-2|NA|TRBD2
CASSPKRGLAGGVNTGELFF
TGTGCCAGCAGCCCAAAAAGGGGGCTAGCGGGGGGAGTGAACACCGGGGAGCTGTTTTTT
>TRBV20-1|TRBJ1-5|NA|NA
CSVMWGNQPQHF
TGCAGTGTCATGTGGGGCAATCAGCCCCAGCATTTT
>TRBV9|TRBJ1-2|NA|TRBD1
CASSVVGQGGGYTF
TGTGCCAGCAGCGTAGTGGGACAGGGTGGTGGCTACACCTTC
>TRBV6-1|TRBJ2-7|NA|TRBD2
CASSPVGRGVGAEQYF
TGTGCCAGCAGCCCGGTGGGACGGGGGGTCGGGGCCGAGCAGTACTTC
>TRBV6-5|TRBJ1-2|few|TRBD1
CASSFSPGTGGDGYTF
TGTGCCAGCAGTTTCAGTCCCGGGACAGGGGGCGATGGCTACACCTTC
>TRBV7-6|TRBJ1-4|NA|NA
CASSPHRGGNEKLFF
TGTGCCAGCAGCCCTCATAGAGGGGGAAATGAAAAACTGTTTTTT
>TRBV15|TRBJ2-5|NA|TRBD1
CATSRVRDSISETQYF
TGTGCCACCAGCAGAGTACGGGACAGCATTTCTGAGACCCAGTACTTC
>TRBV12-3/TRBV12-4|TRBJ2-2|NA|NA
CASSLRNTGELFF
TGTGCCAGCAGTTTAAGGAACACCGGGGAGCTGTTTTTT
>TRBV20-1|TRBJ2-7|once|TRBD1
CSARHLDRGYEQYF
TGCAGTGCTAGGCACTTGGACAGGGGGTACGAGCAGTACTTC
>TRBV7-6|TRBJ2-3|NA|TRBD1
CASSLGTGFTDTQYF
TGTGCCAGCAGCCTGGGGACAGGGTTCACAGATACGCAGTATTTT
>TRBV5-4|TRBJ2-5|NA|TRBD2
CASSFTSEETQYF
TGTGCCAGCAGCTTTACTAGCGAGGAGACCCAGTACTTC
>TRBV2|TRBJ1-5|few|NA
CASSEGARDQPQHF
TGTGCCAGCAGTGAGGGGGCAAGGGATCAGCCCCAGCATTTT
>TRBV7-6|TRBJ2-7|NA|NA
CASSPAGARSYEQYF
TGTGCCAGCAGCCCTGCGGGGGCCCGTTCCTACGAGCAGTACTTC
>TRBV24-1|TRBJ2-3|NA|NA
CATSTVRGKYTDTQYF
TGTGCCACCAGTACGGTTCGTGGGAAGTACACAGATACGCAGTATTTT
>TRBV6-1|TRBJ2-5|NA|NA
CASSEVIKETQYF
TGTGCCAGCAGTGAAGTGATTAAAGAGACCCAGTACTTC
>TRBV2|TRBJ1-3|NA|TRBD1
CASRGDRDTIYF
TGTGCCAGCAGAGGGGACAGAGACACCATATATTTT
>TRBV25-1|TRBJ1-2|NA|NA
CASSEYRGNYGYTF
TGTGCCAGCAGTGAATATAGGGGGAACTATGGCTACACCTTC
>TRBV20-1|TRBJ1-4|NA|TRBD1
CSVLMGQGNEKLFF
TGCAGTGTTCTGATGGGACAGGGTAATGAAAAACTGTTTTTT